This T cell receptor (beta chain) appears in the sequencing data of a study of cytomegalovirus exposure and HLA in healthy donors. Study-wide findings and caveats: A later analysis linked a missense variant in DCLRE1C to the trimming of TCR beta V and J genes. A list of 150 to 200 TCR beta chains associated with cytomegalovirus was given.

Germline V gene sequence: CDR1 KGHSH, CDR2 LQKENI. The V gene lost 3 bases and the J gene lost 4 bases, with 13 bases spanning the gap. The CDR3 loop spans 14 amino acids. Primers for the PCR totalled 60 Vbeta and 13 Jbeta. Profiling relied on immunoSEQ multiplex PCR, and the TCRdb table lists in-frame clones only, not all of them. The sample lists around 100,000 clones; around 75% were seen once. Turning to this clone: The antigen is unknown.

The sequenced sample consisted of PBMCs. The sequence came from a woman in her thirties in good health and CMV-seronegative. The genes are TRBV18 and TRBJ2-7, with a tentative D call TRBD1 (6 bases). DNA for the CDR3: TGTGCCAGCTCACCTCAACAGGGAGATTACGAGCAGTACTTC. It specifies CASSPQQGDYEQYF.